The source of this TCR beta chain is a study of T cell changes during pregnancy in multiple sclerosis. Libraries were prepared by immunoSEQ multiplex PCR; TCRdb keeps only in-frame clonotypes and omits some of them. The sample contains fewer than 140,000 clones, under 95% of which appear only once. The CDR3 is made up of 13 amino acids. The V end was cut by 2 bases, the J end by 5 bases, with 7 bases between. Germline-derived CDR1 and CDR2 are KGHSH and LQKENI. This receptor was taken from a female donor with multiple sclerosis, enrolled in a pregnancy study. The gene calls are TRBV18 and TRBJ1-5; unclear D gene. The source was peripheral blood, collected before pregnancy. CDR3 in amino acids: CASSPSEDQPQHF. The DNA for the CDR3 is TGTGCCAGCTCACCAAGTGAGGATCAGCCCCAGCATTTT.